A selection of T cell receptor beta chains follows, all from one sample in a study of blood T cell repertoires in COVID-19. TCRdb keeps only in-frame clones here, not all; method: immunoSEQ multiplex PCR. The table includes tens of thousands of clones, 87% detected once. Sequences were obtained from peripheral blood. These receptors came from a male donor with acute or convalescent COVID-19. Each CDR3 is given with its conserved first and last residue. The D gene is left open where the match is weak. Part of the rows lack a size; the others show once, few, many or a class for expanded clones.

d_call j_call clone_size v_call cdr3_aa cdr3_nt
- TRBJ2-3 - TRBV28 CASSIGGETDTQYF TGTGCCAGCAGTATAGGGGGTGAGACAGATACGCAGTATTTT
- TRBJ1-4 - TRBV6-1 CASSEVFGAPGGEKLFF TGTGCCAGCAGTGAGGTATTTGGAGCTCCTGGCGGTGAAAAACTGTTTTTT
- TRBJ2-5 - TRBV24-1 CATSDTQERRETQYF TGTGCCACCAGTGACACACAGGAACGACGGGAGACCCAGTACTTC
TRBD1 TRBJ1-1 once TRBV18 CASSARQGGDTEAFF TGTGCCAGCTCAGCACGACAGGGAGGCGACACTGAAGCTTTCTTT
- TRBJ1-1 - TRBV5-1 CASSLKGDTEAFF TGCGCCAGCAGCTTAAAGGGGGACACTGAAGCTTTCTTT
- TRBJ2-1 - TRBV7-8 CASSSASVLGNEQFF TGTGCCAGCAGTTCCGCTAGCGTCTTAGGCAATGAGCAGTTCTTC
TRBD2 TRBJ2-5 - TRBV7-3 CASSSGQREGQETQYF TGTGCCAGCAGCTCGGGCCAGCGGGAGGGACAGGAGACCCAGTACTTC
- TRBJ1-4 - TRBV7-9 CASSGTQGNSVKLFF TGTGCCAGCAGCGGAACACAGGGCAATTCTGTAAAACTGTTTTTT
TRBD1 TRBJ1-2 - TRBV19 CASRRDRVNYGYTF TGTGCCAGTAGACGGGACAGGGTAAACTATGGCTACACCTTC
- TRBJ1-4 - TRBV5-4 CASSLDQGGEKLFF TGTGCCAGCAGCTTGGATCAGGGCGGTGAAAAACTGTTTTTT
TRBD1 TRBJ1-6 - TRBV27 CASSLRGTGSSYNSPLHF TGTGCCAGCAGTTTAAGGGGGACAGGGAGCTCCTATAATTCACCCCTCCACTTT
- TRBJ1-1 - TRBV6-5 CASRDNTNTEAFF TGTGCCAGCAGGGACAACACGAACACTGAAGCTTTCTTT
- TRBJ1-1 - TRBV11-3 CASSLDREGGRTEAFF TGTGCCAGCAGCTTAGATAGGGAGGGGGGACGGACTGAAGCTTTCTTT
- TRBJ2-4 - TRBV5-1 CASSSTGAKNIQYF TGCGCCAGCAGCTCCACAGGGGCCAAAAACATTCAGTACTTC
- TRBJ1-4 - TRBV5-4 CASSLFRGTTNEKLFF TGTGCCAGCAGCTTGTTTCGGGGGACTACGAATGAAAAACTGTTTTTT
- TRBJ1-1 - TRBV10-3 CAIVAQGGTEAFF TGTGCCATCGTGGCACAGGGTGGGACTGAAGCTTTCTTT
- TRBJ1-6 - TRBV6-5 CASRATTAPNSPLHF TGTGCCAGCAGAGCCACGACAGCCCCTAATTCACCCCTCCACTTT
- TRBJ1-2 - TRBV4-2 CASSHRGGDGYTF TGTGCCAGCAGCCATAGGGGGGGGGATGGCTACACCTTC
- TRBJ1-5 - TRBV5-1 CASRPGTFSNQPQHF TGCGCCAGCAGACCAGGGACATTTAGCAATCAGCCCCAGCATTTT
- TRBJ2-2 - TRBV7-2 CASSHPGNTGELFF TGTGCCAGCAGCCACCCGGGGAACACCGGGGAGCTGTTTTTT
- TRBJ1-2 - TRBV9 CASSPQSNSFYGYTF TGTGCCAGCAGCCCCCAGAGTAACAGCTTTTATGGCTACACCTTC
TRBD1 TRBJ1-5 - TRBV19 CASSITGANQPQHF TGTGCCAGTAGTATCACAGGGGCCAATCAGCCCCAGCATTTT
- TRBJ2-5 - TRBV18 CASSPDYPAETQYF TGTGCCAGCTCACCGGACTACCCGGCAGAGACCCAGTACTTC
- TRBJ2-7 - TRBV30 CAWSGHEQYF TGTGCCTGGAGTGGGCACGAGCAGTACTTC
- TRBJ1-3 - TRBV5-5 CASSFLLNLPGNTIYF TGTGCCAGCAGCTTTCTCCTGAACCTACCTGGAAACACCATATATTTT
- TRBJ2-3 - TRBV7-8 CASSLTGGTDTQYF TGTGCCAGCAGCTTAACGGGGGGCACAGATACGCAGTATTTT